Listed below are T cell receptor beta chains from one sample, sequenced in a study of post-analysis software for immune sequencing data. A single record per CDR3 protein comes from TCRdb applying MiXCR to the PCR reads. This table holds 450,000 to 700,000 distinct CDR3 sequences, around 47% found once. The source material was blood. The source of these receptors is a girl between 10 and 17 years old with multiple sclerosis. CDR3s include the opening cysteine and the closing phenylalanine or tryptophan. A D gene is named only where the DNA matches it firmly. A row's size may be missing; if present it is once, few, many or a size class.

CDR3 length: 17
clone size: NA
D gene: TRBD2
V gene: TRBV4-1
J gene: TRBJ2-2
CDR3 protein: CASSQESSGGAGGELFF
CDR3 DNA: TGCGCCAGCAGCCAAGAATCCAGCGGGGGGGCCGGCGGGGAGCTGTTTTTT

CDR3 length: 12
clone size: NA
D gene: NA
V gene: TRBV28
J gene: TRBJ1-2
CDR3 protein: CASSLDGQIYTF
CDR3 DNA: TGTGCCAGCAGTTTGGACGGACAGATCTACACCTTC

CDR3 length: 12
clone size: NA
D gene: NA
V gene: TRBV29-1
J gene: TRBJ1-1
CDR3 protein: CSVEKRNTEAFF
CDR3 DNA: TGCAGCGTTGAAAAGAGGAACACTGAAGCTTTCTTT

CDR3 length: 13
clone size: NA
D gene: NA
V gene: TRBV10-3
J gene: TRBJ1-1
CDR3 protein: CAISARHEKEAFF
CDR3 DNA: TGTGCCATCAGTGCCAGACACGAAAAAGAAGCTTTCTTT

CDR3 length: 13
clone size: NA
D gene: NA
V gene: TRBV5-4
J gene: TRBJ2-7
CDR3 protein: CASSSLDIYEQYF
CDR3 DNA: TGTGCCAGCAGCTCCCTGGACATCTACGAGCAGTACTTC

CDR3 length: 14
clone size: NA
D gene: NA
V gene: TRBV20-1
J gene: TRBJ2-7
CDR3 protein: CSARERGTQGEQYF
CDR3 DNA: TGCAGCGCTAGAGAGCGAGGGACTCAGGGCGAGCAGTACTTC

CDR3 length: 12
clone size: NA
D gene: NA
V gene: TRBV10-2
J gene: TRBJ1-2
CDR3 protein: CASSESVYGCTF
CDR3 DNA: TGCGCCAGCAGTGAGTCGGTCTATGGCTGCACCTTC

CDR3 length: 14
clone size: few
D gene: NA
V gene: TRBV12-3/TRBV12-4
J gene: TRBJ1-1
CDR3 protein: CASSLGQGWTEAFF
CDR3 DNA: TGTGCCAGCAGTTTAGGCCAGGGTTGGACTGAAGCTTTCTTT

CDR3 length: 16
clone size: NA
D gene: NA
V gene: TRBV12-3/TRBV12-4
J gene: TRBJ1-1
CDR3 protein: CATLYYGAASRTEAFF
CDR3 DNA: TGTGCCACCCTATACTACGGGGCAGCGAGTAGGACTGAAGCTTTCTTT

CDR3 length: 13
clone size: few
D gene: NA
V gene: TRBV3-1
J gene: TRBJ1-2
CDR3 protein: CASSQGSVYGYTF
CDR3 DNA: TGTGCCAGCAGCCAAGGATCTGTTTATGGCTACACCTTC

CDR3 length: 13
clone size: few
D gene: TRBD2
V gene: TRBV12-3/TRBV12-4
J gene: TRBJ2-5
CDR3 protein: CASSPGGGETQYF
CDR3 DNA: TGTGCCAGCAGCCCGGGAGGGGGGGAGACCCAGTACTTC

CDR3 length: 17
clone size: NA
D gene: TRBD2
V gene: TRBV3-1
J gene: TRBJ2-3
CDR3 protein: CASSQVGLAGPTDTQYF
CDR3 DNA: TGTGCCAGCAGCCAAGTGGGGCTAGCGGGCCCCACAGATACGCAGTATTTT

CDR3 length: 14
clone size: NA
D gene: TRBD1
V gene: TRBV6-5
J gene: TRBJ2-3
CDR3 protein: CASSQTGNTDTQYF
CDR3 DNA: TGTGCCAGCAGCCAGACAGGGAACACAGATACGCAGTATTTT

CDR3 length: 16
clone size: few
D gene: NA
V gene: TRBV4-1
J gene: TRBJ2-7
CDR3 protein: CASSQTAGGSSYEQYF
CDR3 DNA: TGCGCCAGCAGCCAAACCGCAGGGGGGAGTTCCTACGAGCAGTACTTC

CDR3 length: 13
clone size: few
D gene: TRBD1
V gene: TRBV29-1
J gene: TRBJ2-7
CDR3 protein: CSVLGQGNYEQYF
CDR3 DNA: TGCAGCGTCCTGGGACAGGGGAACTACGAGCAGTACTTC

CDR3 length: 15
clone size: few
D gene: NA
V gene: TRBV20-1
J gene: TRBJ2-7
CDR3 protein: CSARSGDGGYYEQYF
CDR3 DNA: TGCAGTGCTAGAAGTGGGGACGGAGGCTACTACGAGCAGTACTTC

CDR3 length: 16
clone size: few
D gene: TRBD1
V gene: TRBV5-1
J gene: TRBJ1-2
CDR3 protein: CASSLLLTGGLSGYTF
CDR3 DNA: TGCGCCAGCAGCTTGCTCTTGACAGGGGGCTTGTCTGGCTACACCTTC

CDR3 length: 14
clone size: NA
D gene: TRBD2
V gene: TRBV12-3/TRBV12-4
J gene: TRBJ2-3
CDR3 protein: CAGSGGLSTDTQYF
CDR3 DNA: TGTGCCGGATCGGGAGGCCTAAGCACAGATACGCAGTATTTT

CDR3 length: 16
clone size: few
D gene: TRBD2
V gene: TRBV5-1
J gene: TRBJ2-3
CDR3 protein: CASSQTPAGGTDTQYF
CDR3 DNA: TGCGCCAGCAGCCAAACACCAGCGGGGGGCACAGATACGCAGTATTTT

CDR3 length: 15
clone size: NA
D gene: NA
V gene: TRBV27
J gene: TRBJ2-7
CDR3 protein: CASSFSRRSSYEQYF
CDR3 DNA: TGTGCCAGCAGTTTTTCGCGCAGGAGCTCCTACGAGCAGTACTTC

CDR3 length: 17
clone size: few
D gene: NA
V gene: TRBV7-9
J gene: TRBJ1-2
CDR3 protein: CASSSYPTSKGLYGYTF
CDR3 DNA: TGTGCCAGCAGCTCGTATCCGACGTCTAAGGGCCTCTATGGCTACACCTTC

CDR3 length: 15
clone size: NA
D gene: TRBD1
V gene: TRBV5-1
J gene: TRBJ2-1
CDR3 protein: CASSRDRGVSNEQFF
CDR3 DNA: TGCGCCAGCAGTCGGGACAGGGGGGTAAGCAATGAGCAGTTCTTC

CDR3 length: 15
clone size: NA
D gene: TRBD2
V gene: TRBV12-3/TRBV12-4
J gene: TRBJ2-3
CDR3 protein: CASSALAGAVDTQYF
CDR3 DNA: TGTGCCAGCAGCGCCCTAGCGGGAGCGGTAGATACGCAGTATTTT

CDR3 length: 13
clone size: NA
D gene: TRBD1
V gene: TRBV5-1
J gene: TRBJ2-3
CDR3 protein: CASSDRGRNTQYF
CDR3 DNA: TGCGCCAGCTCCGACAGGGGGCGAAATACGCAGTATTTT

CDR3 length: 14
clone size: few
D gene: TRBD2
V gene: TRBV7-6
J gene: TRBJ2-1
CDR3 protein: CASSLTTSANEQFF
CDR3 DNA: TGTGCCAGCAGCTTGACGACTAGCGCAAATGAGCAGTTCTTC

CDR3 length: 13
clone size: NA
D gene: NA
V gene: TRBV29-1
J gene: TRBJ1-2
CDR3 protein: CSVEDYAGSGYTF
CDR3 DNA: TGCAGCGTTGAAGATTATGCGGGGAGTGGCTACACCTTC

CDR3 length: 15
clone size: once
D gene: NA
V gene: TRBV20-1
J gene: TRBJ2-3
CDR3 protein: CSARDAGLDTDTQYF
CDR3 DNA: TGCAGTGCTAGAGATGCGGGACTGGACACAGATACGCAGTATTTT

CDR3 length: 15
clone size: few
D gene: TRBD2
V gene: TRBV5-1
J gene: TRBJ2-7
CDR3 protein: CASSGGLAGGGEQYF
CDR3 DNA: TGCGCCAGCAGCGGGGGACTAGCGGGAGGAGGGGAGCAGTACTTC

CDR3 length: 17
clone size: NA
D gene: TRBD1
V gene: TRBV28
J gene: TRBJ2-7
CDR3 protein: CASKAGTGRLARFEQYF
CDR3 DNA: TGTGCCAGCAAAGCCGGGACAGGGCGCCTAGCCCGCTTCGAGCAGTACTTC

CDR3 length: 15
clone size: NA
D gene: TRBD2
V gene: TRBV3-1
J gene: TRBJ2-1
CDR3 protein: CASSAGSSGGNEQFF
CDR3 DNA: TGTGCCAGCAGCGCCGGCTCTAGCGGGGGAAATGAGCAGTTCTTC

CDR3 length: 16
clone size: NA
D gene: NA
V gene: TRBV4-1
J gene: TRBJ1-4
CDR3 protein: CASSQDRTPKYEKLFF
CDR3 DNA: TGCGCCAGCAGCCAAGATCGGACACCTAAATATGAAAAACTGTTTTTT

CDR3 length: 15
clone size: many
D gene: NA
V gene: TRBV5-1
J gene: TRBJ2-1
CDR3 protein: CASSELGGSYNEQFF
CDR3 DNA: TGCGCCAGCAGTGAACTAGGAGGATCCTACAATGAGCAGTTCTTC

CDR3 length: 12
clone size: NA
D gene: TRBD1
V gene: TRBV5-1
J gene: TRBJ2-5
CDR3 protein: CASSAEGQVQYF
CDR3 DNA: TGCGCCAGCAGCGCGGAGGGACAGGTGCAGTACTTC

CDR3 length: 14
clone size: few
D gene: NA
V gene: TRBV7-9
J gene: TRBJ2-7
CDR3 protein: CASSLVGIYDEQYF
CDR3 DNA: TGTGCCAGCAGCTTAGTAGGGATTTACGACGAGCAGTACTTC

CDR3 length: 18
clone size: NA
D gene: NA
V gene: TRBV12-3/TRBV12-4
J gene: TRBJ2-1
CDR3 protein: CASSPHSGQGSPYNEQFF
CDR3 DNA: TGTGCCAGCAGTCCCCATAGCGGCCAGGGCTCCCCCTACAATGAGCAGTTCTTC

CDR3 length: 10
clone size: NA
D gene: NA
V gene: TRBV12-3/TRBV12-4
J gene: TRBJ2-1
CDR3 protein: CASNHNEQFF
CDR3 DNA: TGTGCCAGCAATCACAATGAGCAGTTCTTC

CDR3 length: 15
clone size: NA
D gene: NA
V gene: TRBV9
J gene: TRBJ1-2
CDR3 protein: CASSVASQSGYGNTF
CDR3 DNA: TGTGCCAGCAGCGTAGCGAGTCAGTCCGGCTATGGCAACACCTTC

CDR3 length: 13
clone size: many
D gene: TRBD2
V gene: TRBV10-3
J gene: TRBJ2-5
CDR3 protein: CAISGRGDETQYF
CDR3 DNA: TGTGCCATCAGTGGTCGGGGGGACGAGACCCAGTACTTC

CDR3 length: 14
clone size: NA
D gene: TRBD1
V gene: TRBV5-1
J gene: TRBJ1-2
CDR3 protein: CASSPETGIYGYTF
CDR3 DNA: TGCGCCAGCAGCCCCGAGACAGGGATATATGGCTACACCTTC

CDR3 length: 14
clone size: NA
D gene: TRBD1
V gene: TRBV3-1
J gene: TRBJ1-1
CDR3 protein: CASSQGLGDSEAFF
CDR3 DNA: TGTGCCAGCAGCCAAGGACTGGGGGACAGTGAAGCTTTCTTT

CDR3 length: 12
clone size: once
D gene: NA
V gene: TRBV12-3/TRBV12-4
J gene: TRBJ1-1
CDR3 protein: CASNKGAIEAFF
CDR3 DNA: TGTGCCAGCAACAAAGGGGCTATTGAAGCTTTCTTT

CDR3 length: 13
clone size: NA
D gene: NA
V gene: TRBV6-4
J gene: TRBJ2-1
CDR3 protein: CASSQGFDNEQFF
CDR3 DNA: TGTGCCAGCTCTCAGGGGTTCGACAATGAGCAGTTCTTC

CDR3 length: 15
clone size: many
D gene: NA
V gene: TRBV29-1
J gene: TRBJ2-6
CDR3 protein: CSVEVGGSGANVLTF
CDR3 DNA: TGCAGCGTTGAAGTCGGGGGCTCTGGGGCCAACGTCCTGACTTTC

CDR3 length: 14
clone size: NA
D gene: NA
V gene: TRBV12-3/TRBV12-4
J gene: TRBJ1-1
CDR3 protein: CASSYDGTGLTLFF
CDR3 DNA: TGTGCCAGCAGTTATGATGGGACCGGACTTACTCTTTTCTTT

CDR3 length: 16
clone size: NA
D gene: NA
V gene: TRBV20-1
J gene: TRBJ2-3
CDR3 protein: CSASDMTGGGEDTQYF
CDR3 DNA: TGCAGTGCTAGTGACATGACGGGTGGAGGAGAAGATACGCAGTATTTT

CDR3 length: 16
clone size: few
D gene: TRBD1
V gene: TRBV27
J gene: TRBJ1-2
CDR3 protein: CASSWGTGGADYGYTF
CDR3 DNA: TGTGCCAGCAGCTGGGGTACAGGGGGCGCGGACTATGGCTACACCTTC

CDR3 length: 17
clone size: few
D gene: TRBD1
V gene: TRBV5-1
J gene: TRBJ2-6
CDR3 protein: CASSFDTGVIGANVLTF
CDR3 DNA: TGCGCCAGCAGTTTCGATACAGGGGTTATTGGGGCCAACGTCCTGACTTTC

CDR3 length: 13
clone size: NA
D gene: TRBD2
V gene: TRBV2
J gene: TRBJ2-1
CDR3 protein: CASRPGTSSEQFF
CDR3 DNA: TGTGCCAGCAGACCCGGGACTAGCAGTGAGCAGTTCTTC

CDR3 length: 14
clone size: NA
D gene: TRBD2
V gene: TRBV5-1
J gene: TRBJ2-7
CDR3 protein: CAGSLVAGAYEQYF
CDR3 DNA: TGCGCCGGCAGCTTGGTGGCGGGGGCCTACGAGCAGTACTTC

CDR3 length: 17
clone size: NA
D gene: TRBD2
V gene: TRBV3-1
J gene: TRBJ2-1
CDR3 protein: CASRRSLAGGIYNEQFF
CDR3 DNA: TGTGCCAGCAGACGGTCACTGGCGGGGGGTATATACAATGAGCAGTTCTTC

CDR3 length: 15
clone size: few
D gene: NA
V gene: TRBV5-1
J gene: TRBJ1-5
CDR3 protein: CASSPVTVSNQPQHF
CDR3 DNA: TGCGCCAGCAGCCCTGTGACAGTTAGCAATCAGCCCCAGCATTTT

CDR3 length: 15
clone size: NA
D gene: TRBD1
V gene: TRBV4-2
J gene: TRBJ2-7
CDR3 protein: CASSQGGQAAYEQYF
CDR3 DNA: TGTGCCAGCAGCCAAGGGGGACAGGCAGCCTACGAGCAGTACTTC

CDR3 length: 15
clone size: many
D gene: NA
V gene: TRBV4-1
J gene: TRBJ2-5
CDR3 protein: CASSQGAPRGETQYF
CDR3 DNA: TGCGCCAGCAGCCAAGGGGCCCCTCGCGGGGAGACCCAGTACTTC

CDR3 length: 18
clone size: NA
D gene: NA
V gene: TRBV9
J gene: TRBJ2-6
CDR3 protein: CASSARGQIHSGANVLTF
CDR3 DNA: TGTGCCAGCAGCGCCCGAGGGCAGATTCACTCTGGGGCCAACGTCCTGACTTTC